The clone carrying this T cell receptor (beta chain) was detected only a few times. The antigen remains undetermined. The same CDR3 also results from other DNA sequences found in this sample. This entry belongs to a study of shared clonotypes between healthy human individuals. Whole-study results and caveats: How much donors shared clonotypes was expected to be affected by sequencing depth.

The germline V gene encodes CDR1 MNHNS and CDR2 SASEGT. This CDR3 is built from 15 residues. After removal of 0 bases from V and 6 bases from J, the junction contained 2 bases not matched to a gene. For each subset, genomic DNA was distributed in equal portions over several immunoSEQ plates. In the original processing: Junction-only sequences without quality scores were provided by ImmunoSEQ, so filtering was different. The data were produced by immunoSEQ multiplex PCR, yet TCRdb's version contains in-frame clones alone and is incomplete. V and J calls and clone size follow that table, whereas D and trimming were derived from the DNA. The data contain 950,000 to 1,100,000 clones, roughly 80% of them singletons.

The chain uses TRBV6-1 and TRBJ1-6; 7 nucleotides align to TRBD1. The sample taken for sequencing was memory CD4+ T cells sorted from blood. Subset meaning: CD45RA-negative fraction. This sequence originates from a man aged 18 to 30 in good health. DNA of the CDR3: TGTGCCAGCAGTGAAGCCGGGACAGTTAATTCACCCCTCCACTTT. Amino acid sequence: CASSEAGTVNSPLHF.